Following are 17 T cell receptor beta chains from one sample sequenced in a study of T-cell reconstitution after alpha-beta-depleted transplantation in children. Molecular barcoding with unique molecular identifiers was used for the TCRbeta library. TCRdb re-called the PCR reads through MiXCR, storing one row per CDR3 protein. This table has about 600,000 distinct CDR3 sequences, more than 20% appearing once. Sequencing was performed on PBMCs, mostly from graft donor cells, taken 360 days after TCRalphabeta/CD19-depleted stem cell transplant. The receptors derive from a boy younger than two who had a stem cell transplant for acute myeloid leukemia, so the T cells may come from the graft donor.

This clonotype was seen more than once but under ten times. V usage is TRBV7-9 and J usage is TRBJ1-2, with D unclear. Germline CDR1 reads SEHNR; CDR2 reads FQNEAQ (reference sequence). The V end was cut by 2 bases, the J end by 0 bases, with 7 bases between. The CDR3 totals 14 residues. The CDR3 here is CASSLPATNYGYTF. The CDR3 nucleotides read TGTGCCAGCAGCTTACCAGCTACTAACTATGGCTACACCTTC.

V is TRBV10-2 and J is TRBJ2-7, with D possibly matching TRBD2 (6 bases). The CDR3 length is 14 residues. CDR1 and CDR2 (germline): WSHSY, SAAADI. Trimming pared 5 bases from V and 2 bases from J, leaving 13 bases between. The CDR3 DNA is TGCGCCAGCAGTAGTTTCGGGGGAGCCTACGAGCAGTACGTC. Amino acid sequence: CASSSFGGAYEQYV.

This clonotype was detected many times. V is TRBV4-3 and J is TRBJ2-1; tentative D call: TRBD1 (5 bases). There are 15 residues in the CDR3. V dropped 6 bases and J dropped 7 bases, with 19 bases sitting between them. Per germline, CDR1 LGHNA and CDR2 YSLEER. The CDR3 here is CASRPSAWGGNEQFF. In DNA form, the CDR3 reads TGCGCCAGCAGACCTTCTGCATGGGGCGGTAATGAGCAGTTCTTC.

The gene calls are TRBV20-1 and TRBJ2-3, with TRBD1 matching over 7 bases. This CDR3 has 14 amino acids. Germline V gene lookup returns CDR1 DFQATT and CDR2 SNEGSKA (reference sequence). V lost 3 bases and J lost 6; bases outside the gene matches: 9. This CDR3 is CSASQTGFGDTQYF. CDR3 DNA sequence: TGCAGTGCTAGCCAGACAGGGTTCGGGGATACGCAGTATTTT.

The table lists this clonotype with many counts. This chain's CDR3 is CASSVHNGRWETQYF. The CDR3 DNA sequence: TGTGCCAGCAGCGTCCACAACGGGAGGTGGGAGACCCAGTACTTC. The rearrangement joins TRBV11-2 to TRBJ2-5; 7 bases are shared with TRBD2. In germline, CDR1 is SGHAT, CDR2 FQNNGV. The length of the CDR3 is 15 residues. V lost 5 bases, J lost 5 bases, and 11 bases stayed unmatched.

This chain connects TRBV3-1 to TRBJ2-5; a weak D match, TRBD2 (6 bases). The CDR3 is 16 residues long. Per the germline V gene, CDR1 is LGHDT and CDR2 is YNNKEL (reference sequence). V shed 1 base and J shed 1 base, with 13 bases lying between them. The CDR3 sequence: CASSQGDSRGQETQYF. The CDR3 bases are TGTGCCAGCAGCCAAGGGGACTCGAGGGGCCAAGAGACCCAGTACTTC.

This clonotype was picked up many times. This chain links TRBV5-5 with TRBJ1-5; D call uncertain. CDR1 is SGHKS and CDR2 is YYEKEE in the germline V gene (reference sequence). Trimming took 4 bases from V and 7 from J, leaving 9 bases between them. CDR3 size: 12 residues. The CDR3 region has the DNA TGTGCCAGCAGCCATGATGGGCAGCCCCAGCATTTT. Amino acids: CASSHDGQPQHF.

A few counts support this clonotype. As DNA, the CDR3 is TGTGCCAGCAGCTTAAGTGGGACAGTGAAAAACATTCAGTACTTC. Protein product: CASSLSGTVKNIQYF. The chain combines TRBV7-2 with TRBJ2-4; 7 positions agree with TRBD1. The V gene end was trimmed by 2 bases and the J gene end by 4 bases; junction bases not matched to a gene: 5. The CDR3 sequence is 15 residues long. Germline-derived CDR1 and CDR2 are SGHTA and FQGNSA.

This CDR3 is CASSRQTYEQYV. For the CDR3, the DNA is TGTGCCAGCAGCCGACAGACCTACGAGCAGTACGTC. The chain joins TRBV11-2 to TRBJ2-7; D perhaps matches TRBD1 (5 bases). This CDR3 is built from 12 residues. Between the trimmed V and J ends, which lost 5 bases and 2 bases, there was a span of 7 bases. Germline V lookup: CDR1 SGHAT, CDR2 FQNNGV.

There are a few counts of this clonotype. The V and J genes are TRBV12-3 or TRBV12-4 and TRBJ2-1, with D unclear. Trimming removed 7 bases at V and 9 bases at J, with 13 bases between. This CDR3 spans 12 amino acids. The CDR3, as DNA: TGTGCCAGCACTAGGGTCCGGCCTGAGCAGTTCTTC. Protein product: CASTRVRPEQFF.

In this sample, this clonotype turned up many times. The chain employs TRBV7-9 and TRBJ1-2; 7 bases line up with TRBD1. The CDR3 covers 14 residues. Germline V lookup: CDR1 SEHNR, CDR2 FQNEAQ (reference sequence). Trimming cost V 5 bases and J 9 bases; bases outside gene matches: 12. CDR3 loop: CASSERTGSSSYTF. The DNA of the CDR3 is TGTGCCAGCAGCGAGAGGACAGGCTCCTCCAGCTACACCTTC. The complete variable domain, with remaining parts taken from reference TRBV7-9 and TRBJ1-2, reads DTGVSQNPRHKITKRGQNVTFRCDPISEHNRLYWYRQTLGQGPEFLTYFQNEAQLEKSRLLSDRFSAERPKGSFSTLEIQRTEQGDSAMYLCASSERTGSSSYTFGSGTRLTVV.

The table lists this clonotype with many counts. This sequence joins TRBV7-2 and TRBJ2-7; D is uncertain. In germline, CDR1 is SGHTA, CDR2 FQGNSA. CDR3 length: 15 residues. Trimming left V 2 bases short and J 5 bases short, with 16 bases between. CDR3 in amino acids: CASSLLGSDNNEQYF. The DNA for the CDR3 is TGTGCCAGCAGCTTATTGGGGTCCGATAATAACGAGCAGTACTTC.

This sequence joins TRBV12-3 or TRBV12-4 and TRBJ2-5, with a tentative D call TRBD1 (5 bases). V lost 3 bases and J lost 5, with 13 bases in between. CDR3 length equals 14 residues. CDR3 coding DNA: TGTGCCAGCAGTTTGCCGAACAGGCGGGAGACCCAGTACTTC. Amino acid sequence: CASSLPNRRETQYF.

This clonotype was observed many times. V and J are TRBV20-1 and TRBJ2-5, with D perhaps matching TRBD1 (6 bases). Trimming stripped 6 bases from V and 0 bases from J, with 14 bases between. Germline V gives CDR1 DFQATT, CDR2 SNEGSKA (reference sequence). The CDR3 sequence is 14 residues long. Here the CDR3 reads CSAHPYRDQETQYF. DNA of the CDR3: TGCAGTGCCCACCCCTACAGGGACCAAGAGACCCAGTACTTC.

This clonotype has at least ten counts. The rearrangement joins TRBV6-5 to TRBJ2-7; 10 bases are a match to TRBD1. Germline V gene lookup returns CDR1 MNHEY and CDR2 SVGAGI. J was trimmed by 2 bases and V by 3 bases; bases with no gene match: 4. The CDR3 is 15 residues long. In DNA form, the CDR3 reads TGTGCCAGCAGTTATGGGACAGGGGTCACCTACGAGCAGTACGTC. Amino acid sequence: CASSYGTGVTYEQYV.

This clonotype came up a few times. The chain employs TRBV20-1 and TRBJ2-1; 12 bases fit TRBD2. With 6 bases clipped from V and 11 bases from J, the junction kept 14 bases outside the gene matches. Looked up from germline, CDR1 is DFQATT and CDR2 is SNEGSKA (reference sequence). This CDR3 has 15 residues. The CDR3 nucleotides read TGCAGTGCCACCACTAGCGGGGGGACCCTTATGAAGCAGTTCTTC. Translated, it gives CSATTSGGTLMKQFF.

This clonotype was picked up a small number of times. CDR3 sequence (DNA): TGTGCCAGCAGCATTCGACAGGTCCCCTCGCCCCAGCATTTT. It is translated as CASSIRQVPSPQHF. The chain recombines TRBV12-3 or TRBV12-4 with TRBJ1-5; D might be TRBD1 (6 bases). The V and J ends lost 6 bases and 9 bases respectively, with 18 bases between them. The CDR3 runs to 14 residues.